Listed below are T cell receptor beta chains from one sample, sequenced in a study of blood T cell repertoires in COVID-19. Clones were sequenced by immunoSEQ multiplex PCR, and TCRdb holds only the in-frame ones, with some missing. The sample gives over 35,000 clones, more than 70% of which show up once; less than 3% is in the top ten. The sample consisted of peripheral blood. These receptors were obtained from a human donor in a cohort sampled during active COVID-19. Each CDR3 is given with its conserved first and last residue. A D gene is named only where the DNA matches it firmly. Clone size appears in some rows only: once, few, many, or a class for an expanded clone.

clone_size cdr3_length d_call j_call v_call cdr3_aa cdr3_nt
. 16 TRBD2 TRBJ2-5 TRBV7-3 CASSPDSGAGRETQYF TGTGCCAGCAGCCCCGATAGCGGGGCCGGTCGGGAGACCCAGTACTTC
once 16 TRBD1 TRBJ1-2 TRBV30 CAWSGGTGAGGYGYTF TGTGCCTGGAGTGGCGGGACAGGGGCTGGTGGCTATGGCTACACCTTC
. 15 . TRBJ2-5 TRBV12-5 CASGLERGLDETQYF TGTGCTAGTGGTTTGGAAAGGGGACTGGACGAGACCCAGTACTTC
. 12 TRBD1 TRBJ1-2 TRBV7-9 CASRLTGHGYTF TGTGCCAGCAGATTGACAGGGCATGGCTACACCTTC
. 13 . TRBJ2-7 TRBV19 CASSIATSYEQYF TGTGCCAGTAGTATAGCAACATCCTACGAGCAGTACTTC
. 16 TRBD2 TRBJ2-3 TRBV10-3 CAISEEGSGDTDTQYF TGTGCCATCAGTGAGGAGGGTAGCGGGGACACAGATACGCAGTATTTT
medium-sized 14 . TRBJ1-1 TRBV3-1/TRBV3-2 CASSQVQGNTEAFF TGTGCCAGCAGCCAAGTACAGGGGAACACTGAAGCTTTCTTT
. 15 . TRBJ1-2 TRBV3-1/TRBV3-2 CASSQDSGFAYGYTF TGTGCCAGCAGCCAAGATTCGGGGTTTGCCTATGGCTACACCTTC
. 13 . TRBJ1-5 TRBV9 CASSVAPDQPQHF TGTGCCAGCAGCGTAGCTCCTGATCAGCCCCAGCATTTT
. 13 . TRBJ1-1 TRBV29-1 CSVDPGVNTEAFF TGCAGCGTTGATCCGGGTGTAAACACTGAAGCTTTCTTT
. 12 . TRBJ1-2 TRBV29-1 CSAARFEGGYTF TGCAGCGCCGCTCGGTTCGAGGGCGGCTACACCTTC
. 13 . TRBJ1-1 TRBV7-8 CASSLVGQGEAFF TGTGCCAGCAGCTTAGTGGGCCAGGGTGAAGCTTTCTTT
. 14 . TRBJ1-3 TRBV10-2 CASSPTYRGNTIYF TGCGCCAGCAGTCCCACCTACAGGGGAAACACCATATATTTT
once 16 TRBD2 TRBJ2-2 TRBV5-6 CASSPRTSGVTGELFF TGTGCCAGCAGCCCTCGGACTAGCGGGGTGACCGGGGAGCTGTTTTTT
. 15 . TRBJ2-3 TRBV7-6 CASSLAGQSTDTQYF TGTGCCAGCAGCTTAGCCGGACAGAGCACAGATACGCAGTATTTT
. 16 . TRBJ2-3 TRBV20-1 CSASSIDSRGADTQYF TGCAGTGCTAGTTCCATCGACTCCAGAGGCGCAGATACGCAGTATTTT
. 16 TRBD1 TRBJ2-3 TRBV3-1/TRBV3-2 CASSRDRGSGGDTQYF TGTGCCAGCAGTCGGGACAGGGGGAGCGGGGGGGATACGCAGTATTTT
. 13 . TRBJ1-1 TRBV29-1 CSSGRGRNTEAFF TGCAGTTCGGGGCGGGGGCGTAACACTGAAGCTTTCTTT
once 17 TRBD2 TRBJ2-2 TRBV3-1/TRBV3-2 CASSQDRASGDTGELFF TGTGCCAGCAGCCAAGATAGGGCTAGCGGGGACACCGGGGAGCTGTTTTTT
once 16 . TRBJ1-4 TRBV13 CASSKTGQSTKGKLFF TGTGCCAGCAGTAAAACCGGACAGAGCACAAAGGGAAAACTGTTTTTT
. 13 . TRBJ2-7 TRBV3-1/TRBV3-2 CASSQADIGEQYF TGTGCCAGCAGCCAAGCGGACATTGGCGAGCAGTACTTC
. 16 . TRBJ1-2 TRBV5-1 CASSLNLRGGSYGYTF TGCGCCAGCAGCTTGAACCTAAGGGGCGGGAGTTATGGCTACACCTTC
. 14 . TRBJ2-4 TRBV29-1 CSVATGRTGDIQYF TGCAGCGTTGCCACCGGACGGACCGGGGACATTCAGTACTTC